One sample yielded the 22 T cell receptor beta chains listed below, sequenced in a study of T cell repertoires in cytomegalovirus infection. TCRdb independently ran MiXCR on the reads; one entry per CDR3 protein. The sample has approximately 130,000 distinct CDR3 sequences; roughly 9% are singletons. The sample comprised PBMCs. These receptors came from a human donor in good health (CMV status not recorded). Some clones in this sample may be carry-over from other donors' samples.

To note about this clonotype: Given a much more abundant clone one base away, this may be a read error. This chain links TRBV28 with TRBJ2-5, with D possibly being TRBD1 or TRBD2 (5 bases each). The V end lost 6 bases, the J end lost 3 bases, and 14 bases lay between the germline ends. This CDR3 is built from 14 residues. In germline, CDR1 is MDHEN, CDR2 SYDVKM. This CDR3 reads CASSTLVGEETQYF. Here the CDR3 DNA reads TGTGCCAGCAGCACCCTAGTGGGGGAAGAGACCCAGTACTTC.

This clonotype was observed a handful of times. J is TRBJ2-1 and V is TRBV28; TRBD2 matches 11 bases. The CDR3 extends over 18 amino acids. The V gene end was trimmed by 6 bases and the J gene end by 5 bases; junction bases not matched to a gene: 15. Germline V gene sequence: CDR1 MDHEN, CDR2 SYDVKM. This chain's CDR3 is CASSFPGLAATKNNEQFF. DNA of the CDR3: TGTGCCAGCAGCTTTCCGGGACTAGCGGCAACGAAGAACAATGAGCAGTTCTTC.

This clonotype has a count of ten or more. V gene TRBV7-3 combines with J gene TRBJ2-3; no definite D call. The CDR3 sequence is 11 residues long. Trimming left V 8 bases short and J 3 bases short, with 6 bases between. CDR1 is SGHTA, CDR2 FQGTGA, per germline. For the CDR3, the DNA is TGTGCCAGCGGGAATACAGATACGCAGTATTTT. The encoded protein is CASGNTDTQYF.

There are many counts of this clonotype. V is TRBV7-2 and J is TRBJ2-1; no firm D call. Germline values: CDR1 SGHTA, CDR2 FQGNSA. Trimming left V 3 bases short and J 2 bases short, with 14 bases between. CDR3 length: 16 amino acids. The CDR3, as DNA: TGTGCCAGCAGCTTCAATTGGCTCACTACCTACAATGAGCAGTTCTTC. It yields the protein CASSFNWLTTYNEQFF.

This clonotype has at least ten counts. CDR3 in amino acids: CASSLPGQSFGYTF. The CDR3, as DNA: TGTGCCAGCAGTTTACCGGGACAGTCCTTCGGCTACACCTTC. This chain links TRBV12-3 or TRBV12-4 with TRBJ1-2, with 7 bases fitting TRBD1. V trimming: 2 bases; J trimming: 8 bases; junction bases outside the gene matches: 8. The CDR3 sequence is 14 residues long.

This clonotype was recorded a few times. V and J are TRBV2 and TRBJ2-7; D may be TRBD1 (6 bases). The germline gives CDR1 SNHLY, CDR2 FYNNEI. The CDR3 spans 14 residues. Trimming shortened V by 7 bases and J by 6 bases, and 19 bases separated the two germline ends. The CDR3 sequence: CASKPNTGPGEQYF. As DNA, the CDR3 is TGTGCCAGCAAACCTAACACAGGGCCTGGCGAGCAGTACTTC.

This clonotype was counted between two and nine times. J is TRBJ1-1 and V is TRBV19; 8 positions agree with TRBD1. The V gene end was trimmed by 6 bases and the J gene end by 5 bases; junction bases not matched to a gene: 5. CDR3 size: 13 residues. Germline V gives CDR1 LNHDA, CDR2 SQIVND (reference sequence). CDR3 sequence reads: CASSPGGMTEAFF. DNA for the CDR3: TGTGCCAGTAGCCCAGGGGGCATGACTGAAGCTTTCTTT. The full variable domain, in which reference TRBV19 and TRBJ1-1 provide the parts outside the CDR3, is DGGITQSPKYLFRKEGQNVTLSCEQNLNHDAMYWYRQDPGQGLRLIYYSQIVNDFQKGDIAEGYSVSREKKESFPLTVTSAQKNPTAFYLCASSPGGMTEAFFGQGTRLTVV.

V and J are TRBV20-1 and TRBJ2-5; TRBD1 might be the D (5 bases). The V gene lost 4 bases and the J gene lost 7 bases, with 10 bases spanning the gap. In germline, CDR1 is DFQATT, CDR2 SNEGSKA (reference sequence). The CDR3 contains 11 residues. CDR3 amino acids: CSAKGPGTQYF. As DNA, the CDR3 is TGCAGTGCTAAGGGGCCTGGGACCCAGTACTTC.

This sequence joins TRBV12-3 or TRBV12-4 and TRBJ2-2; TRBD1 matches 9 bases. The CDR3 totals 15 residues. Trimming removed 5 bases from V and 5 bases from J; junction bases left unmatched: 6. The CDR3 sequence: CASSLGQGLTGELFF. In DNA, the CDR3 is TGTGCCAGCAGTCTAGGACAGGGGCTGACCGGGGAGCTGTTTTTT.

The sample holds many counts of this clonotype. This sequence joins TRBV7-8 and TRBJ1-3; possible D gene TRBD1, 6 bases. The CDR3 is made up of 17 amino acids. Germline V lookup: CDR1 SGHVS, CDR2 FQNEAQ. Trimming pared 5 bases from V and 5 bases from J, leaving 22 bases between. The CDR3 sequence is CASSQGGGQARRNTIYF. As DNA, the CDR3 is TGTGCCAGCAGCCAAGGGGGGGGGCAGGCACGCCGAAACACCATATATTTT.

This clonotype was found many times. The V and J genes are TRBV5-4 and TRBJ2-5; 13 nucleotides match TRBD2. The trim removed 4 bases at V and 1 base at J, leaving 7 bases unmatched. Germline CDR1 reads SGHNT; CDR2 reads YYREEE (reference sequence). This CDR3 region has 17 residues. The CDR3 nucleotides read TGTGCCAGCAGCGGCAAGGGACTAGCGGGGCTCCAAGAGACCCAGTACTTC. This translates into CASSGKGLAGLQETQYF. Variable domain in full (rest from reference TRBV5-4 and TRBJ2-5): ETGVTQSPTHLIKTRGQQVTLRCSSQSGHNTVSWYQQALGQGPQFIFQYYREEENGRGNFPPRFSGLQFPNYSSELNVNALELDDSALYLCASSGKGLAGLQETQYFGPGTRLLVL.

This clonotype appeared many times. The rearrangement links TRBV29-1 to TRBJ2-2; D is unclear. Germline V lookup: CDR1 SQVTM, CDR2 ANQGSEA. V was cut by 8 bases and J by 6 bases, with 10 bases left in between. This CDR3 is built from 11 residues. CDR3 nucleotide sequence: TGCAGCCCACTTTCGGCCGGGGAGCTGTTTTTT. Its protein product is CSPLSAGELFF.

This clonotype was detected many times. The chain uses TRBV7-9 and TRBJ1-1, with D hard to call. From germline, CDR1 is SEHNR and CDR2 FQNEAQ (reference sequence). V lost 5 bases, J lost 4 bases, and 11 bases lay in between. The CDR3 is 13 amino acids. CDR3 protein: CASSSQAGTEAFF. CDR3 bases: TGTGCCAGCAGCAGTCAGGCAGGCACTGAAGCTTTCTTT.

This clonotype was counted between two and nine times. The V gene is TRBV30, the J gene TRBJ1-1; maybe TRBD1 (6 bases). CDR3 length equals 13 residues. V was cut by 3 bases and J by 6 bases, with 14 bases left in between. CDR1 and CDR2 from the germline V gene are GTSNPN and SVGIG (reference sequence). CDR3 sequence: CAWRSQGIAEAFF. CDR3 coding DNA: TGTGCCTGGAGAAGCCAGGGGATCGCTGAAGCTTTCTTT. Supplemented by reference TRBV30 and TRBJ1-1, the full variable domain reads SQTIHQWPATLVQPVGSPLSLECTVEGTSNPNLYWYRQAAGRGLQLLFYSVGIGQISSEVPQNLSASRPQDRQFILSSKKLLLSDSGFYLCAWRSQGIAEAFFGQGTRLTVV.

Concerning this clonotype itself: The junction does not match germline at one end; this may be a read error. This rearrangement joins TRBV7-2 to TRBJ2-1, with TRBD2 matching over 8 bases. Per the germline V gene, CDR1 is SGHTA and CDR2 is FQGNSA. The CDR3 has 15 residues. CDR3 coding DNA: TGTGCCAGCAGCTTGAGCGGGGGAGAGACCAATGAGCAGCCCTTC. It yields the protein CASSLSGGETNEQPF. Using reference TRBV7-2 and TRBJ2-1 for the parts outside the CDR3, the full variable domain is GAGVSQSPSNKVTEKGKDVELRCDPISGHTALYWYRQSLGQGLEFLIYFQGNSAPDKSGLPSDRFSAERTGGSVSTLTIQRTQQEDSAVYLCASSLSGGETNEQPFGPGTRLTVL.

This clonotype was seen ten or more times. The chain is built from TRBV7-8 and TRBJ2-5; TRBD2 agrees at 9 bases. After removal of 5 bases from V and 4 bases from J, the junction contained 5 bases not matched to a gene. The germline V gene has CDR1 SGHVS and CDR2 FQNEAQ. The length of the CDR3 is 14 residues. CDR3 protein: CASSLGLARETQYF. CDR3 bases: TGTGCCAGCAGCCTGGGACTAGCAAGAGAGACCCAGTACTTC.

Many counts were recorded for this clonotype. This chain connects TRBV7-2 to TRBJ1-1; TRBD1 matches at 7 bases. CDR1 and CDR2 (germline): SGHTA, FQGNSA. This CDR3 is built from 14 residues. After removal of 6 bases from V and 1 base from J, the junction contained 5 bases not matched to a gene. The CDR3 coding sequence is TGTGCCAGCAGGCGACAGGGTCCGAACACTGAAGCTTTCTTT. It specifies CASRRQGPNTEAFF.

In its sample, this clonotype was seen many times. The CDR3 nucleotides are TGTGCCAGCACCACGTGGACCAGGGGGGATAATGAAAAACTGTTTTTT. This gives the protein CASTTWTRGDNEKLFF. The chain uses TRBV7-9 and TRBJ1-4; 7 bases are a match to TRBD1. After removal of 7 bases from V and 4 bases from J, the junction contained 12 bases not matched to a gene. Germline V gives CDR1 SEHNR, CDR2 FQNEAQ (reference sequence). This CDR3 comprises 16 residues.

This sequence joins TRBV29-1 and TRBJ2-7, with 8 bases identical to TRBD1. The CDR3 sequence is 12 residues long. Germline V gene data show CDR1 as SQVTM and CDR2 as ANQGSEA. V trimming: 8 bases; J trimming: 5 bases; junction bases outside the gene matches: 8. The CDR3: CSLRTGTHEQYF. The CDR3 coding sequence is TGCAGCCTCCGGACAGGGACTCACGAGCAGTACTTC.

This clonotype was seen ten or more times. The V gene is TRBV7-2, the J gene TRBJ1-2, with unresolved D. Trimming pared 1 base from V and 7 bases from J, leaving 13 bases between. Germline V lookup: CDR1 SGHTA, CDR2 FQGNSA. The CDR3 has 14 amino acids. CDR3 bases: TGTGCCAGCAGCTTAGGGCAGACAAGAGTTGGCTACACCTTC. Its translation: CASSLGQTRVGYTF.

This clonotype was detected a few times. This chain uses TRBV19 with TRBJ2-6, with D unclear. Trimming removed 3 bases at V and 1 base at J, with 7 bases between. CDR3 size: 15 residues. Germline V gives CDR1 LNHDA, CDR2 SQIVND (reference sequence). The CDR3 loop is CASSITKSGANVLTF. Here the CDR3 DNA reads TGTGCCAGTAGTATCACAAAATCTGGGGCCAACGTCCTGACTTTC.

This clonotype was detected ten times or more. The rearrangement uses TRBV15 and TRBJ2-1; 14 bases are a match to TRBD2. The CDR3 covers 16 residues. The trim removed 4 bases at V and 5 bases at J, leaving 4 bases unmatched. Germline V lookup: CDR1 LNHNV, CDR2 YYDKDF (reference sequence). CDR3 loop: CATSIGLAGGDNEQFF. DNA of the CDR3: TGTGCCACCAGCATAGGACTAGCGGGGGGAGACAATGAGCAGTTCTTC.